What follows describes a single TCR beta chain. Antigen unknown. Assay used: immunoSEQ multiplex PCR; TCRdb lists only in-frame clones, some missing. The sample holds some 92,000 clones, around nine tenths seen once. This specimen comes from a study of graft-versus-host responses after intestinal transplantation. Study as a whole: After anti-thymocyte globulin induction, recipients took tacrolimus and steroids for 3 to 4 years.

The CDR3 contains 15 residues. Germline values: CDR1 SGHRS, CDR2 YFSETQ. Trimming pared 0 bases from V and 3 bases from J, leaving 12 bases between. Overall study findings and caveats: Early post-transplant HvG declines were associated with peak circulating GvH clone levels. The presence of high graft-versus-host to host-versus-graft clonal ratios in allografts characterized patients with graft-donor T cell macrochimerism.

The chain couples TRBV5-1 to TRBJ1-1, with D tentatively TRBD1 (5 bases). The receptor was isolated from a human donor who received an intestinal transplant. Source: unstimulated CD4+ T cells sorted from spleen or lymph node cells, taken before intestinal transplant. CDR3 residues: CASSLGGALDTEAFF. CDR3 nucleotides: TGCGCCAGCAGCTTGGGCGGGGCTTTGGACACTGAAGCTTTCTTT. Supplemented by reference TRBV5-1 and TRBJ1-1, the full variable domain reads KAGVTQTPRYLIKTRGQQVTLSCSPISGHRSVSWYQQTPGQGLQFLFEYFSETQRNKGNFPGRFSGRQFSNSRSEMNVSTLELGDSALYLCASSLGGALDTEAFFGQGTRLTVV.